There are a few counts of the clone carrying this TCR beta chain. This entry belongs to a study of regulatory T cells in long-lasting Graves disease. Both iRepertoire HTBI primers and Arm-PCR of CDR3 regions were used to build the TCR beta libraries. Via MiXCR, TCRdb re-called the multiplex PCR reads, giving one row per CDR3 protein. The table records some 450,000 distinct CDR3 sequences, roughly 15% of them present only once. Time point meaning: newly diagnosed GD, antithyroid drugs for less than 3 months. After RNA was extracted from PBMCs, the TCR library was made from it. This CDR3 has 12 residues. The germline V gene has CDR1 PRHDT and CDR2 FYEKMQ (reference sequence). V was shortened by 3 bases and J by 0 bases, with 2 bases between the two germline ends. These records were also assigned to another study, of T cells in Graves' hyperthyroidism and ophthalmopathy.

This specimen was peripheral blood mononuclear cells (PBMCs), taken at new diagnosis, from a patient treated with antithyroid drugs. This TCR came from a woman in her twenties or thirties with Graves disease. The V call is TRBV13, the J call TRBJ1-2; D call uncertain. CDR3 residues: CASSLTNYGYTF. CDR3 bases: TGTGCCAGCAGCTTGACTAACTATGGCTACACCTTC.